This entry lists 11 T cell receptor beta chains sequenced from one sample in a study of shared clonotypes between healthy human individuals. Libraries were prepared by immunoSEQ multiplex PCR; TCRdb keeps only in-frame clonotypes and omits some of them. The sample holds approximately 1.5 million clones; 97% to 99% are singletons and the top ten take 0.36%. The specimen was naive CD4+ T cells sorted from blood. Noted subset: CD45RA+ positively selected. The receptors come from a man younger than 40 in good health.

The genes are TRBV6-6 and TRBJ2-7; D is possibly TRBD1 (6 bases). The CDR3 is 15 amino acids. Looked up from germline, CDR1 is MNHNY and CDR2 is SVGAGI (reference sequence). V was shortened by 6 bases and J by 2 bases, with 17 bases between the two germline ends. CDR3 DNA sequence: TGTGCCAGCAGCCCGCAGGGGATCGGGACCTACGAGCAGTACTTC. Its translation is CASSPQGIGTYEQYF.

The V call is TRBV7-9, the J call TRBJ1-4; 7 nucleotides align to TRBD1. Per the germline V gene, CDR1 is SEHNR and CDR2 is FQNEAQ (reference sequence). This CDR3 comprises 14 residues. V gave up 7 bases and J gave up 5 bases; unmatched junction bases: 7. Written as DNA, the CDR3 is TGTGCCAGCAACGAACAGGGGAAAAATGAAAAACTGTTTTTT. The encoded protein is CASNEQGKNEKLFF.

Concerning this clone: Other DNA sequences in the same sample also yield this CDR3. The chain combines TRBV9 with TRBJ1-2; 9 nucleotides match TRBD1. The CDR3 has 14 amino acids. CDR1 is SGDLS and CDR2 is YYNGEE in the germline V gene. V lost 4 bases to trimming and J lost 2 bases; unmatched junction nucleotides: 3. The DNA of the CDR3 is TGTGCCAGCAGCAGGGGACAGGGAAACTATGGCTACACCTTC. Translated: CASSRGQGNYGYTF.

The rearrangement uses TRBV6-6 and TRBJ1-4; tentative D call: TRBD1 (6 bases). The CDR3 is 15 amino acids. Germline-derived CDR1 and CDR2 are MNHNY and SVGAGI (reference sequence). The ends were cut back, 5 bases at V and 6 bases at J, with 16 bases in the middle. The CDR3 reads CASSNRGRGDEKLFF. CDR3 DNA: TGTGCCAGCAGTAATCGGGGAAGGGGGGATGAAAAACTGTTTTTT.

The J gene is TRBJ2-7, the V gene TRBV5-1, with D perhaps matching TRBD1 (5 bases). The CDR3 extends over 14 amino acids. From germline, CDR1 is SGHRS and CDR2 YFSETQ. V lost 4 bases, J lost 5 bases, and 16 bases lay in between. The DNA of the CDR3 is TGCGCCAGCAGCCCTAGGACACTACAGGACGAGCAGTACTTC. Its protein product is CASSPRTLQDEQYF.

This chain joins TRBV7-2 and TRBJ2-5; TRBD1 matches at 7 bases. With V trimmed by 4 bases and J by 6 bases, 5 bases remained unmatched. Germline V gives CDR1 SGHTA, CDR2 FQGNSA. The CDR3 is 13 amino acids. The chain's CDR3 is CASSSDRAQTQYF. CDR3 nucleotide sequence: TGTGCCAGCAGCTCAGACAGGGCACAGACCCAGTACTTC. The whole variable domain, filled in from reference TRBV7-2 and TRBJ2-5, reads GAGVSQSPSNKVTEKGKDVELRCDPISGHTALYWYRQSLGQGLEFLIYFQGNSAPDKSGLPSDRFSAERTGGSVSTLTIQRTQQEDSAVYLCASSSDRAQTQYFGPGTRLLVL.

The V and J genes are TRBV6-6 and TRBJ2-5; D gene uncertain. The CDR3 covers 13 residues. V was cut by 8 bases and J by 5 bases, with 15 bases left in between. Looked up from germline, CDR1 is MNHNY and CDR2 is SVGAGI (reference sequence). The CDR3: CASRNRLGETQYF. As DNA, the CDR3 is TGTGCCAGCCGAAACCGGTTGGGGGAGACCCAGTACTTC.

The rearrangement uses TRBV28 and TRBJ2-7, with 7 bases identical to TRBD1. Germline loops: CDR1 MDHEN, CDR2 SYDVKM. The V gene end was trimmed by 6 bases and the J gene end by 3 bases; junction bases not matched to a gene: 5. There are 13 residues in the CDR3. The CDR3 DNA reads as TGTGCCAGCAGGAGGGGGCCTGGCTACGAGCAGTACTTC. It encodes CASRRGPGYEQYF.

The chain is built from TRBV6-1 and TRBJ2-7, with D possibly being TRBD1 (6 bases). The CDR3 has 13 residues. Germline V CDR1 and CDR2: MNHNS, SASEGT. Trimming left V 8 bases short and J 4 bases short, with 15 bases between. The CDR3 spells CASSGQTGYEQYF. The CDR3 bases are TGTGCCAGCTCCGGGCAGACAGGTTACGAGCAGTACTTC.

This sequence joins TRBV18 and TRBJ2-1, with D uncertain. CDR1 and CDR2 (germline): KGHSH, LQKENI. CDR3 length: 12 amino acids. The V gene lost 5 bases and the J gene lost 7 bases, with 9 bases spanning the gap. The DNA for the CDR3 is TGTGCCAGCTCATCAAGACTGAATGAGCAGTTCTTC. Amino acid sequence: CASSSRLNEQFF.

CDR3 amino acids: CAIRESEFQETQYF. The DNA of the CDR3 is TGTGCCATCAGGGAGAGCGAGTTCCAAGAGACCCAGTACTTC. The rearrangement joins TRBV10-3 to TRBJ2-5; D is unresolved. V dropped 6 bases and J dropped 1 base, with 12 bases sitting between them. This CDR3 spans 14 amino acids. Germline V lookup: CDR1 ENHRY, CDR2 SYGVKD.